This TCR beta chain was sequenced for a study of beta chain features in type 1 diabetes. The table lists this clone with a few counts. The CDR3 runs 18 residues. The J segment lost 3 bases and the V segment lost 4 bases, leaving 14 bases of the junction unmatched. Germline V gene lookup returns CDR1 MGHDK and CDR2 SYGVNS. Expressed TCRB transcripts were sequenced after all isolated RNA was converted to cDNA. TCRdb keeps only in-frame clones here, not all; method: immunoSEQ multiplex PCR. The sample lists approximately 340,000 clones, approximately 16% occurring once. Based on CD45RO/CCR7/CD25/CD127/CD95/CD27, CD4+ regulatory, stem cell-like memory, naive and central memory cells were sorted.

The V call is TRBV25-1, the J call TRBJ2-3, with 9 bases identical to TRBD1. This clonotype was obtained from a woman under 30 in good health. The sequenced material came from naive CD4+ T cells from blood. CDR3 loop: CASSARTGTGWRTDTQYF. The CDR3, as DNA: TGTGCCAGCAGTGCTCGGACGGGGACAGGGTGGCGAACAGATACGCAGTATTTT.